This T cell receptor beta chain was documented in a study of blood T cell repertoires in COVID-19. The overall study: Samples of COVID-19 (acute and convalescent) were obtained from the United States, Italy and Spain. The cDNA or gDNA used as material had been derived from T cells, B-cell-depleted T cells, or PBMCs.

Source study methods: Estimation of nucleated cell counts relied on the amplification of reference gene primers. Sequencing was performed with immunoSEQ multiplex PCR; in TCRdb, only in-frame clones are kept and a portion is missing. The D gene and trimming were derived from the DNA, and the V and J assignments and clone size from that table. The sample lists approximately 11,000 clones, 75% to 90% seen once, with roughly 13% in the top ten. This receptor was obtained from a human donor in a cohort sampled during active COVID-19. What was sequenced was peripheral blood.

The CDR3 sequence: CASNARGEGQPQHF. The DNA for the CDR3 is TGTGCCAGTAACGCGAGAGGGGAGGGCCAGCCCCAGCATTTT. The J gene is TRBJ1-5, the V gene TRBV19, with a weak D call TRBD1 (5 bases). In germline, CDR1 is LNHDA, CDR2 SQIVND (reference sequence). Between the trimmed V and J ends, which lost 7 bases and 7 bases, there was a span of 17 bases. The CDR3 has 14 residues. Using reference TRBV19 and TRBJ1-5 for the parts outside the CDR3, the full variable domain is DGGITQSPKYLFRKEGQNVTLSCEQNLNHDAMYWYRQDPGQGLRLIYYSQIVNDFQKGDIAEGYSVSREKKESFPLTVTSAQKNPTAFYLCASNARGEGQPQHFGDGTRLSIL.